Below, 22 T cell receptor beta chains from the same sample are listed, as sequenced in a study of blood T cell repertoires in COVID-19. Method: immunoSEQ multiplex PCR; TCRdb's copy keeps in-frame clones and lacks some. The data contain under 200,000 clones, about 81% of them seen just once; the ten biggest clones take up around 7.8%. Material: peripheral blood. The receptors were gathered from a woman in her sixties with COVID-19, enrolled during active disease.

This clone was recorded a few times. This chain links TRBV9 with TRBJ2-1; possible D gene TRBD2, 5 bases. CDR1 and CDR2 from the germline V gene are SGDLS and YYNGEE. The CDR3 is made up of 13 amino acids. Trimming cost V 7 bases and J 0 bases, with 8 bases left between them. The CDR3 region is CASGTSSYNEQFF. The CDR3 DNA reads as TGTGCCAGCGGAACTAGCTCCTACAATGAGCAGTTCTTC.

The chain is built from TRBV4-1 and TRBJ2-3, with 8 nucleotides matching TRBD1. The CDR3 contains 14 residues. Trimming took 0 bases from V and 13 from J; bases not matched to a gene: 9. Looked up from germline, CDR1 is MGHRA and CDR2 is YSYEKL. CDR3 in DNA: TGCGCCAGCAGCCAAGAGGTTTCCGGGACAGGAAAGTATTTT. This codes for CASSQEVSGTGKYF.

Here the CDR3 reads CASSPKGQTAEQYF. The CDR3 DNA is TGTGCCAGCAGTCCTAAAGGACAGACTGCCGAGCAGTACTTC. V is TRBV27 and J is TRBJ2-7; D is perhaps TRBD1 (6 bases). CDR1 is MNHEY and CDR2 is SMNVEV in the germline V gene (reference sequence). The CDR3 extends over 14 amino acids. The V and J ends lost 5 bases and 6 bases respectively, with 17 bases between them.

The V gene is TRBV5-1, the J gene TRBJ2-1; D uncertain. This CDR3 has 15 amino acids. Germline V gives CDR1 SGHRS, CDR2 YFSETQ. Trimming took 0 bases from V and 8 from J, leaving 15 bases between them. CDR3 in DNA: TGCGCCAGCAGCTTGGTCCAGGCTACGGTCCATGAGCAGTTCTTC. Translating gives CASSLVQATVHEQFF.

This clone was detected only a few times. The chain employs TRBV29-1 and TRBJ2-5; TRBD1 matches at 10 bases. V was clipped by 7 bases and J by 4 bases; unmatched bases: 9. This CDR3 spans 14 amino acids. Germline V gene lookup returns CDR1 SQVTM and CDR2 ANQGSEA. This chain's CDR3 is CSASPGTGVETQYF. The CDR3 bases are TGCAGCGCCAGTCCCGGGACAGGGGTAGAGACCCAGTACTTC.

This clone has at least ten counts. The chain carries TRBV4-2 and TRBJ2-2, with D perhaps given as TRBD1 or TRBD2 (5 bases each). This CDR3 has 14 residues. The V gene's germline CDR1 is LGHNA and CDR2 YNFKEQ. The V end was cut by 4 bases, the J end by 5 bases, with 11 bases between. Here the CDR3 reads CASSPEGRTGELFF. The CDR3 DNA is TGTGCCAGCAGCCCAGAGGGGAGAACCGGGGAGCTGTTTTTT.

The rearrangement uses TRBV7-3 and TRBJ2-1; 14 positions agree with TRBD2. The CDR3 is 19 amino acids. From germline, CDR1 is SGHTA and CDR2 FQGTGA. V trimming: 2 bases; J trimming: 4 bases; junction bases outside the gene matches: 10. For the CDR3, the DNA is TGTGCCAGCAGCTTAGTCGGGGGGACTAGCGGGAGTAGTTACAATGAGCAGTTCTTC. Translating it yields CASSLVGGTSGSSYNEQFF.

The chain couples TRBV30 to TRBJ1-1; 9 bases map to TRBD1. With 0 bases clipped from V and 1 base from J, the junction kept 3 bases outside the gene matches. Germline loops: CDR1 GTSNPN, CDR2 SVGIG (reference sequence). The CDR3 sequence is 15 residues long. The CDR3 nucleotides read TGTGCCTGGAGTGTGACAGGGGGGGGGAACACTGAAGCTTTCTTT. Its translation is CAWSVTGGGNTEAFF.

The chain has TRBV7-8 and TRBJ1-3; TRBD1 matches at 11 bases. The CDR3 sequence is 15 residues long. Germline values: CDR1 SGHVS, CDR2 FQNEAQ. V lost 5 bases and J lost 2; bases outside the gene matches: 2. As DNA, the CDR3 is TGTGCCAGCAGCCAGGACAGGGGGCCTGGAAACACCATATATTTT. This translates into CASSQDRGPGNTIYF.

The chain combines TRBV30 with TRBJ2-1; 8 bases line up with TRBD2. J was trimmed by 5 bases and V by 2 bases; bases with no gene match: 8. The CDR3 is made up of 15 amino acids. Per germline, CDR1 GTSNPN and CDR2 SVGIG (reference sequence). The DNA for the CDR3 is TGTGCCTGGAGTAGGGCGGGAGGTGGGAACAATGAGCAGTTCTTC. It codes for CAWSRAGGGNNEQFF.

The rearrangement joins TRBV7-8 to TRBJ1-4, with D perhaps matching TRBD1 (5 bases). The germline gives CDR1 SGHVS, CDR2 FQNEAQ. CDR3 size: 15 residues. Trimming took off 7 bases at V and 7 bases at J, with 19 bases between the two ends. This chain's CDR3 is CASTLVGGNGEKLFF. The CDR3 nucleotides are TGTGCCAGCACCCTCGTGGGGGGGAACGGTGAAAAACTGTTTTTT.

The gene calls are TRBV6-1 and TRBJ1-1, with 10 bases lining up with TRBD1. Germline trimming cut 1 base from V and 11 bases from J; bases unmatched to any gene: 10. The germline V gene has CDR1 MNHNS and CDR2 SASEGT. CDR3 length equals 15 residues. CDR3 nucleotides: TGTGCCAGCAGTGAAGTTGGGACAGGGGCTTCCCAGGCTTTCTTT. Its protein product is CASSEVGTGASQAFF.

V gene TRBV18 combines with J gene TRBJ1-5; D may be TRBD1 (6 bases). The CDR3 spans 14 residues. Germline CDR1 reads KGHSH; CDR2 reads LQKENI. V shed 3 bases and J shed 4 bases, with 10 bases lying between them. The CDR3 DNA sequence: TGTGCCAGCTCACCTGCCGGGACAAATCAGCCCCAGCATTTT. It codes for CASSPAGTNQPQHF.

The chain uses TRBV4-3 and TRBJ1-2, with D maybe TRBD1 (6 bases). The CDR3 spans 16 residues. V lost 0 bases and J 4 bases, leaving 15 bases between the germline ends. The germline V gene has CDR1 LGHNA and CDR2 YSLEER. CDR3 sequence reads: CASSQDFSWTVYGYTF. CDR3 DNA: TGCGCCAGCAGCCAAGATTTTTCGTGGACAGTCTATGGCTACACCTTC.

The genes are TRBV27 and TRBJ2-7, with 7 bases that match TRBD1. CDR1 and CDR2 from the germline V gene are MNHEY and SMNVEV (reference sequence). The length of the CDR3 is 13 residues. Germline trimming cut 7 bases from V and 6 bases from J; bases unmatched to any gene: 9. For the CDR3, the DNA is TGTGCCAGCACAACAGGGGCTGTGAGCGAGCAGTACTTC. Its translation: CASTTGAVSEQYF.

The chain uses TRBV7-3 and TRBJ1-1, with a weak D call TRBD1 (6 bases). CDR3 size: 18 residues. The germline CDR1 and CDR2 sequences are SGHTA and FQGTGA. Trimming pared 6 bases from V and 0 bases from J, leaving 23 bases between. Here the CDR3 reads CASSFMAAGARLNTEAFF. CDR3 coding DNA: TGTGCCAGCAGTTTTATGGCAGCAGGGGCGCGATTGAACACTGAAGCTTTCTTT.

The rearrangement joins TRBV5-6 to TRBJ2-1; no definite D call. CDR1 is SGHDT, CDR2 YYEEEE, per germline. V dropped 1 base and J dropped 5 bases, with 4 bases sitting between them. The CDR3 sequence is 12 residues long. CDR3 residues: CASSLLNNEQFF. CDR3 DNA: TGTGCCAGCAGCTTGTTAAACAATGAGCAGTTCTTC.

The chain employs TRBV5-5 and TRBJ1-4, with D perhaps TRBD1 (6 bases). The CDR3 contains 16 residues. Germline-derived CDR1 and CDR2 are SGHKS and YYEKEE (reference sequence). The V gene lost 2 bases and the J gene lost 0 bases, with 11 bases spanning the gap. The DNA for the CDR3 is TGTGCCAGCAGCTTTGCAGGGGCTGCAACTAATGAAAAACTGTTTTTT. Amino acid sequence: CASSFAGAATNEKLFF. Together with reference TRBV5-5 and TRBJ1-4, the CDR3 gives the full variable domain: DAGVTQSPTHLIKTRGQQVTLRCSPISGHKSVSWYQQVLGQGPQFIFQYYEKEERGRGNFPDRFSARQFPNYSSELNVNALLLGDSALYLCASSFAGAATNEKLFFGSGTQLSVL.

This sequence joins TRBV7-9 and TRBJ1-4; TRBD1 matches 10 bases. J was trimmed by 6 bases and V by 4 bases; bases with no gene match: 2. Germline assignment: CDR1 SEHNR and CDR2 FQNEAQ (reference sequence). CDR3 length: 14 residues. The DNA of the CDR3 is TGTGCCAGCAGCTCCGGGACAGGGGATGAAAAACTGTTTTTT. It is translated as CASSSGTGDEKLFF.

In DNA form, the CDR3 reads TGTGCCACCAGTGAACCGCAAGCCCCGGAAAAACTGTTTTTT. Amino acids: CATSEPQAPEKLFF. The chain joins TRBV24-1 to TRBJ1-4; no clear D. Germline V gene sequence: CDR1 KGHDR, CDR2 SFDVKD. The CDR3 is made up of 14 amino acids. The ends were cut back, 4 bases at V and 8 bases at J, with 13 bases in the middle.

This chain connects TRBV7-8 to TRBJ2-2, with D possibly matching TRBD1 (6 bases). The germline V gene encodes CDR1 SGHVS and CDR2 FQNEAQ. Trimming took 5 bases from V and 1 from J, leaving 11 bases between them. This CDR3 spans 15 amino acids. Here the CDR3 reads CASSRATGNTGELFF. The CDR3 DNA reads as TGTGCCAGCAGCAGAGCGACAGGGAACACCGGGGAGCTGTTTTTT.

The V and J genes are TRBV5-4 and TRBJ2-1, with 9 nucleotides matching TRBD2. J was trimmed by 8 bases and V by 0 bases; bases with no gene match: 9. This CDR3 contains 16 residues. Germline-derived CDR1 and CDR2 are SGHNT and YYREEE (reference sequence). The DNA of the CDR3 is TGTGCCAGCAGCTTGGGGGGAGCGGGGGGCGAGTATGAGCAGTTCTTC. It codes for CASSLGGAGGEYEQFF.